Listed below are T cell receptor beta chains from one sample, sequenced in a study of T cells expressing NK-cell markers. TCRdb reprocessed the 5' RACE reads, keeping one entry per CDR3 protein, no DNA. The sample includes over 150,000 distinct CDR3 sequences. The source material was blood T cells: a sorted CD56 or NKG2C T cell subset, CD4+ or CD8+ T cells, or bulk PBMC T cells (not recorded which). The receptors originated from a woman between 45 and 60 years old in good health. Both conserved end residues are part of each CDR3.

CASSQEQEPIPINSPLHF,TRBV3-1,TRBJ1-6
CASSLRRAGEHQPQHF,TRBV13,TRBJ1-5
CASSLQRGYTEAFF,TRBV5-1,TRBJ1-1
CASSRVGGEQFF,TRBV27,TRBJ2-1
CASSLIYTDTQYF,TRBV13,TRBJ2-3
CASSQGPDRVKTQYF,TRBV3-1,TRBJ2-5
CFSAGGGGYTF,TRBV6-5,TRBJ1-2
CASSQANPGTILDTGELFF,TRBV4-1,TRBJ2-2
CASSSEGSYNEQFF,TRBV11-1,TRBJ2-1
CASSWSLGELFFF,TRBV5-1,TRBJ2-2
CASSSRLAGSYQETQYF,TRBV7-9,TRBJ2-5
CASSFGPGQGINGYTF,TRBV27,TRBJ1-2
CATSDQSPGTGELFF,TRBV24-1,TRBJ2-2
CASSPGSGLTEAFF,TRBV12-3/TRBV12-4,TRBJ1-1
CASAQGGHEQFF,TRBV12-5,TRBJ2-1
CASSVEGGLNQPQHF,TRBV9,TRBJ1-5
CAWNAGNSNQPQHF,TRBV30,TRBJ1-5
CASSPPASPEQYF,TRBV7-7,TRBJ2-7
CASTGIAEAFF,TRBV5-1,TRBJ1-1
CASSFRANTEAFF,TRBV7-3,TRBJ1-1
CSARSYRTRNVPYEQYF,TRBV20-1,TRBJ2-7
CASSEKQDTQYF,TRBV6-6,TRBJ2-3
CASSQENRFEQYF,TRBV4-1,TRBJ2-7
CASSQDPRAVYNEQFF,TRBV3-1,TRBJ2-1
CASTPQTPGPDTQYF,TRBV7-9,TRBJ2-3
CASRLTAGITEAFF,TRBV11-3,TRBJ1-1
CSVDSGSYGYTF,TRBV29-1,TRBJ1-2
CASSLGAGDNEQFF,TRBV7-9,TRBJ2-1
CASSKTSGRDYSYNEQFF,TRBV2,TRBJ2-1
CASSWGNNEQFF,TRBV6-5,TRBJ2-1
CSVVSLQGYNEQFF,TRBV29-1,TRBJ2-1
CASSRSSGRSLHQETQYF,TRBV5-1,TRBJ2-5
CASSPHRDLDGGYTF,TRBV7-8,TRBJ1-2
CASSLPGLAHNEQFF,TRBV7-8,TRBJ2-1
CATSESGTGIEQFF,TRBV24-1,TRBJ2-1
CASSLMGTGELFF,TRBV7-3,TRBJ2-2
CSASPGDSSYNEQFF,TRBV20-1,TRBJ2-1
CSVNGDSYEQYF,TRBV29-1,TRBJ2-7
CSVGATPTDWFF,TRBV29-1,TRBJ2-1
CASSQSRQGLLQETQYF,TRBV7-9,TRBJ2-5
CSAGSYSGNDEQYF,TRBV20-1,TRBJ2-7
CASSANFFGDSPQETQYF,TRBV7-9,TRBJ2-5
CASSLEGPGRAGTQYF,TRBV7-2,TRBJ2-5
CASSLQRERGEQFF,TRBV7-9,TRBJ2-1
CASRDSYSGRVVDEQFF,TRBV5-6,TRBJ2-1
CASSPTSARQNEQFF,TRBV28,TRBJ2-1
CASSVVGQSETQYF,TRBV9,TRBJ2-3
CASSEALAGLVVGNIQYF,TRBV6-1,TRBJ2-4
CASSSRDFDTDTQYF,TRBV7-8,TRBJ2-3
CASSFYGTGDYNEQFF,TRBV7-8,TRBJ2-1
CSARSSGRVNEQFF,TRBV29-1,TRBJ2-1
CSVEGDTEETQYF,TRBV29-1,TRBJ2-5
CASSLQTAVRENEQFF,TRBV11-2,TRBJ2-1
CASSFDSPVDTQYF,TRBV11-2,TRBJ2-3